Listed below are T cell receptor beta chains from one sample, sequenced in a study of blood T cell repertoires in COVID-19. Using immunoSEQ multiplex PCR, the repertoire was profiled, and TCRdb retains in-frame clones only, with some absent. Of about 96,000 clones listed, roughly 80% were seen once; the top ten hold around a sixth. The sequencing input was peripheral blood. These receptors were taken from a woman in her sixties with acute or convalescent COVID-19. Each CDR3 is given with its conserved first and last residue. A D gene is named only where the DNA matches it firmly. Size values are once, few and many counts, or a class for expanded clones, and some rows have none.

j_gene,v_gene,abundance,d_gene,CDR3nt,CDR3aa
TRBJ1-2,TRBV13,NA,TRBD1,TGTGCCAGCAGCCCTCGACAGGGTGGCTACACCTTC,CASSPRQGGYTF
TRBJ2-2,TRBV7-9,few,NA,TGTGCCAGCAGCCGCGCCGAACGGACAGCCGGGGAGCTGTTTTTT,CASSRAERTAGELFF
TRBJ1-1,TRBV3-1/TRBV3-2,once,TRBD1,TGTGCCAGCAGCCAAGGCCCGGGACAGAAAGAAGCTTTCTTT,CASSQGPGQKEAFF
TRBJ2-1,TRBV4-2,few,NA,TGTGCCAGCAGCCAAGGAGGCCGGAGCTCCTACAATGAGCAGTTCTTC,CASSQGGRSSYNEQFF
TRBJ2-2,TRBV7-3,NA,NA,TGTGCCAGCAGCTTAGGGCCGGCCGGGGAGCTGTTTTTT,CASSLGPAGELFF
TRBJ2-7,TRBV12-5,NA,NA,TGTGCTAGTGGCCCTCGAGGGAACTACGAGCAGTACTTC,CASGPRGNYEQYF
TRBJ2-7,TRBV6-5,NA,NA,TGTGCCAGCAGTTACTCGGGCAGCATCCCCTACGAGCAGTACTTC,CASSYSGSIPYEQYF
TRBJ2-7,TRBV19,NA,NA,TGTGCCAGTAGGGGGGACAAGACCTACGAGCAGTACTTC,CASRGDKTYEQYF
TRBJ1-2,TRBV6-5,NA,NA,TGTGCCAGCAGTCAACAGGACGGCTATGGCTACACCTTC,CASSQQDGYGYTF
TRBJ1-1,TRBV6-7,NA,TRBD1,TGTGCCAGCAGTTACTTTCGGGACAGGAACACTGAAGCTTTCTTT,CASSYFRDRNTEAFF
TRBJ2-3,TRBV3-1/TRBV3-2,NA,NA,TGTGCCACCACTAGCACAGATACGCAGTATTTT,CATTSTDTQYF